This TCR beta chain was identified during a study of T cell responses to AZD1222 COVID-19 vaccine. Overall study results and limits: A mostly white British donor set with more females was recruited, and clonal diversity was possibly underestimated. Repertoires were obtained solely post-peak T cell response.

Clones were sequenced by immunoSEQ multiplex PCR, and TCRdb holds only the in-frame ones, with some missing. The table lists about 190,000 clones, 90% to 95% of them singletons, with roughly 10% in the top ten. This CDR3 is 11 amino acids long. Trimming took 8 bases from V and 6 from J, leaving 9 bases between them. Germline lookup yields CDR1 MNHEY and CDR2 SVGAGI. Points on this clone: As yet, its antigen is unknown.

Material: peripheral blood, obtained on day 0 of AZD1222 vaccination. The TCR originated in an adult in good health. V and J are TRBV6-5 and TRBJ2-3; D is perhaps TRBD2 (5 bases). CDR3 sequence reads: CASGRRDTQYF. The DNA for the CDR3 is TGTGCCAGCGGAAGGAGGGATACGCAGTATTTT.